What follows is one T cell receptor beta chain and its context. Which antigen it targets is not known. Per-base quality was not reported, and no clone a single base away is much larger than it. Libraries were constructed by the immunoSEQ multiplex PCR assay. For most patients, genomic DNA was isolated with the Qiagen DNeasy Blood and Tissue Kit and shipped frozen to Adaptive Biotechnologies for TCR sequencing. For most patients, high-throughput TCR-beta CDR3 sequencing of genomic DNA was performed by Adaptive Biotechnologies. The original methods were these. TCR sequencing data were retrieved from Adaptive's ImmunoSEQ software for 15 to 20 patients, whereas three other patients were processed with MiXCR and VDJtools. CD4 versus CD8 sorting errors were corrected by removing sequences found in both subsets at a frequency ratio below 5:1. CDR3 nucleotide sequences shared by donor and recipient were removed because the origin of these sequences could not be assigned. Alloreactive clones required at least 2-fold expansion over unstimulated cells and minimum CFSE-low frequency of 0.002% (template counts) or 0.001% (read counts). Clones detected in sequenced pre-transplant spleen, lymph node, or MLR CFSE-low populations of the donor or recipient were defined as mappable. Cumulative frequency of alloreactive clones was calculated as a percentage of all sequences weighted by copy number. What TCRdb holds here is the immuneACCESS table cut down to in-frame rearrangements. Part of the clones is not present; checked against another copy, under half of the missing clones reflect an unresolved V gene, and the others are unexplained. Clone size and the V and J calls come from that table; the DNA yielded D and trimming. In this sample the table shows roughly 64,000 clones, 90% of which occur a single time. The top ten clones comprise about 1.8% of the sample.

This record comes from a study of graft-versus-host responses after intestinal transplantation (dated by TCRdb to about 2021). About the study as a whole: The transplants that recipients received were multivisceral, liver-intestinal, or isolated intestinal. Every recipient was given anti-thymocyte globulin induction, then maintenance tacrolimus and steroids for approximately 3 years. After intestinal transplantation, graft-versus-host and host-versus-graft alloreactive T cell clones were followed in the graft, circulation and bone marrow using bulk TCR-beta CDR3 sequencing. To identify alloreactive clones, pre-transplant mixed lymphocyte reaction products were sequenced and compared with unstimulated pre-transplant donor and recipient T cells. The cohort enrolled 24 intestinal transplant recipients, one of whom was a retransplant, and a few patients without pretransplant specimens were excluded. A peak of at least 4% donor T cells among recipient peripheral blood mononuclear cells was the definition used for donor T cell macrochimerism. Samples from three later patients were sequenced in-house on an Illumina MiSeq with MiXCR processing rather than by the commercial service.

Summary of the overall study and its limitations: High GvH to HvG T cell clonal ratios were observed in the allografts of patients with donor T cell macrochimerism. Early after transplant, peak levels of circulating GvH clones were found to be associated with declines in HvG clones. GvH clones were found in recipient bone marrow, and some of the GvH clones appeared earlier in ileal mucosa or blood, which is consistent with an intestinal mucosal origin. Conclusions were limited by the relatively low number and heterogeneity of intestinal transplant patients.

Trimming removed 5 bases from V and 5 bases from J; the gene matches leave 5 bases unexplained. From the cysteine up to the phenylalanine, the CDR3 has a length of 14 residues. Here the CDR3 DNA is all that survives: 42 bases in frame from base 1. The germline V gene encodes CDR1 SGHVS and CDR2 FNYEAQ. The sample's time point label, in plain terms: cells obtained before transplantation from donor or recipient. CD3+CD4+ and CD3+CD8+ populations were FACS-sorted from unstimulated pre-transplant donor and recipient cells taken from spleen or lymph nodes. The clonotype comes from a human donor who was the organ donor for an intestinal transplant. Specimen: unstimulated CD8+ T cells sorted from spleen or lymph node cells, collected before transplant. Recombination connected TRBV7-6 to TRBJ1-5, with 8 bases in between that match TRBD1. The sequenced DNA: TGTGCCAGCAGCGATGGACAGGGAGATCAGCCCCAGCATTTT. Its protein reads: CASSDGQGDQPQHF.